This is a list of T cell receptor beta chains from one sample in a study of shared clonotypes between healthy human individuals. Libraries were prepared by immunoSEQ multiplex PCR; TCRdb keeps only in-frame clonotypes and omits some of them. The table has approximately 1.1 million clones, approximately 80% seen once. Sequencing input: memory CD4+ T cells from PBMCs. The origin of the receptors is a man in his late teens or twenties in good health. Some clones in this sample may be carry-over from other donors' samples. CDR3s include the opening cysteine and the closing phenylalanine or tryptophan. The D gene is left open where the match is weak. Part of the rows lack a size; the others show once, few, many or a class for expanded clones.

clone_size d_call j_call v_call cdr3_aa cdr3_nt
NA NA TRBJ1-1 TRBV28 CASSPKAFF TGTGCCAGCAGTCCTAAAGCTTTCTTT
once TRBD1 TRBJ1-5 TRBV5-1 CASSLEGQGTQPQHF TGCGCCAGCAGCTTGGAGGGACAGGGGACTCAGCCCCAGCATTTT
NA NA TRBJ1-4 TRBV4-1 CASSQDLVLGGNNEKLFF TGCGCCAGCAGCCAAGATCTCGTGTTGGGCGGGAATAATGAAAAACTGTTTTTT
NA TRBD2 TRBJ2-7 TRBV7-3 CASSLGGTSHEQYF TGTGCCAGCAGCTTGGGTGGGACTAGCCACGAGCAGTACTTC
NA NA TRBJ2-3 TRBV6-1 CASSARSARQGTDTQYF TGTGCCAGCAGTGCCCGAAGCGCGCGTCAGGGGACAGATACGCAGTATTTT
NA NA TRBJ1-1 TRBV27 CASSPWDAVNTEAFF TGTGCCAGCAGTCCCTGGGACGCAGTGAACACTGAAGCTTTCTTT
NA NA TRBJ2-1 TRBV5-1 CASSFAPPEQFF TGCGCCAGCAGCTTCGCCCCCCCTGAGCAGTTCTTC
NA TRBD2 TRBJ2-5 TRBV7-2 CASSTGGLAGSNYQTQYF TGTGCCAGCAGCACGGGAGGGCTAGCGGGGTCCAATTATCAGACCCAGTACTTC
NA NA TRBJ1-1 TRBV19 CASSKLTANTEAFF TGTGCCAGTAGTAAGTTGACAGCGAACACTGAAGCTTTCTTT
NA NA TRBJ2-3 TRBV19 CASRRGEADTQYF TGTGCCAGTAGGAGAGGGGAGGCAGATACGCAGTATTTT
NA TRBD2 TRBJ2-1 TRBV5-1 CASSNGTRAYNEQFF TGCGCCAGCAGCAACGGGACTAGAGCCTACAATGAGCAGTTCTTC
NA NA TRBJ1-5 TRBV28 CASSWGGGRAQHF TGTGCCAGCAGTTGGGGGGGAGGAAGAGCCCAGCATTTT
NA NA TRBJ2-3 TRBV7-7 CASSPGAGRTDTQYF TGTGCCAGCAGCCCCGGGGCAGGGCGCACAGATACGCAGTATTTT
once NA TRBJ2-1 TRBV7-6 CASSLSGTGNNEQFF TGTGCCAGCAGCTTATCCGGGACTGGGAACAATGAGCAGTTCTTC
few NA TRBJ2-7 TRBV15 CATSSLPRGRLYEQYF TGTGCCACCAGCAGCCTACCCAGGGGACGACTCTACGAGCAGTACTTC
NA TRBD1 TRBJ1-2 TRBV5-4 CASSLGGTVPGGYTF TGTGCCAGCAGCTTGGGGGGGACAGTCCCCGGTGGCTACACCTTC
NA TRBD1 TRBJ2-7 TRBV28 CASRTGGSSYEQYF TGTGCCAGCAGAACAGGGGGCAGTAGCTACGAGCAGTACTTC
NA TRBD1 TRBJ2-1 TRBV7-9 CASRVGGSSYNEQFF TGTGCCAGCAGAGTAGGGGGCAGCTCCTACAATGAGCAGTTCTTC
NA NA TRBJ1-1 TRBV7-2 CASSFTGKPEPEAFF TGTGCCAGCAGCTTCACAGGAAAGCCCGAACCTGAAGCTTTCTTT
few TRBD1 TRBJ1-5 TRBV2 CASSANRGGNQPQHF TGTGCCAGCAGTGCAAACAGGGGGGGCAATCAGCCCCAGCATTTT
NA NA TRBJ2-5 TRBV5-4 CASSWPGEQETQYF TGTGCCAGCAGCTGGCCGGGAGAACAAGAGACCCAGTACTTC
once NA TRBJ2-1 TRBV7-3 CASSRKGGYEQFF TGTGCCAGCAGCCGGAAGGGGGGTTATGAGCAGTTCTTC
NA NA TRBJ2-7 TRBV5-1 CASTTTTGNYEQYF TGCGCCAGCACCACTACTACTGGGAACTACGAGCAGTACTTC
NA NA TRBJ2-5 TRBV29-1 CSTRDLAGTQYF TGCAGCACCCGGGACCTAGCTGGGACCCAGTACTTC
NA TRBD1 TRBJ2-3 TRBV5-1 CASSPIRQGGADTQYF TGCGCCAGCAGCCCAATCCGACAGGGCGGAGCAGATACGCAGTATTTT
NA TRBD2 TRBJ2-7 TRBV6-7 CASSSGLAGGPEYEQYF TGTGCCAGCAGTTCCGGACTAGCGGGAGGGCCAGAGTACGAGCAGTACTTC
NA NA TRBJ2-7 TRBV7-9 CASSFFDEQYF TGTGCCAGCAGCTTTTTCGACGAGCAGTACTTC
once NA TRBJ2-3 TRBV5-1 CASRPFSGTDTQYF TGCGCCAGCAGACCCTTCTCCGGCACAGATACGCAGTATTTT
NA NA TRBJ2-1 TRBV5-6 CASSLKGGQGEQFF TGTGCCAGCAGCTTGAAAGGGGGTCAAGGTGAGCAGTTCTTC
NA TRBD1 TRBJ2-7 TRBV9 CASSSPGQGVYEQYF TGTGCCAGCAGCTCTCCGGGACAGGGTGTCTACGAGCAGTACTTC
few NA TRBJ2-7 TRBV18 CASSRGDTYEQYF TGTGCCAGCTCACGCGGGGACACCTACGAGCAGTACTTC
once TRBD1 TRBJ2-5 TRBV5-1 CASTIGTGEYQETQYF TGCGCCAGCACCATTGGGACAGGGGAATACCAAGAGACCCAGTACTTC
NA NA TRBJ2-7 TRBV29-1 CSSSYGSFGDEQYF TGCAGCTCATCCTACGGGTCCTTCGGGGACGAGCAGTACTTC
NA TRBD1 TRBJ1-4 TRBV30 CAWSESRTGGNEKLFF TGTGCCTGGAGTGAATCCCGGACAGGGGGAAATGAAAAACTGTTTTTT
NA TRBD2 TRBJ2-1 TRBV5-1 CASSLGLAGVNEQFF TGCGCCAGCAGCTTGGGACTAGCGGGAGTCAATGAGCAGTTCTTC
NA NA TRBJ1-1 TRBV28 CASSLAQLNTEAFF TGTGCCAGCAGTTTAGCACAGTTGAACACTGAAGCTTTCTTT
NA NA TRBJ1-2 TRBV28 CASSPPGSYGYTF TGTGCCAGCAGTCCGCCGGGCAGCTATGGCTACACCTTC
NA TRBD2 TRBJ2-5 TRBV5-4 CASSLGGRARPETQYF TGTGCCAGCAGCTTGGGCGGGAGGGCCCGCCCAGAGACCCAGTACTTC
NA NA TRBJ2-3 TRBV19 CASSGTALGGTQYF TGTGCCAGTTCCGGGACGGCCCTGGGGGGTACGCAGTATTTT
NA TRBD1 TRBJ1-6 TRBV2 CASSGQGDNSPLHF TGTGCCAGCAGTGGACAGGGGGATAATTCACCCCTCCACTTT
NA TRBD1 TRBJ1-1 TRBV18 CASEPGGGTEAFF TGTGCCAGCGAACCAGGGGGAGGCACTGAAGCTTTCTTT
NA TRBD1 TRBJ1-1 TRBV7-8 CASSSDRGRQAFF TGTGCCAGCAGCTCCGACAGGGGACGTCAAGCTTTCTTT
NA TRBD1 TRBJ2-4 TRBV9 CASSVAPGQGDIQYF TGTGCCAGCAGCGTAGCCCCAGGACAGGGGGACATTCAGTACTTC
NA TRBD1 TRBJ1-5 TRBV15 CATSRENRGNQPQHF TGTGCCACCAGCAGAGAAAACAGGGGAAATCAGCCCCAGCATTTT
NA TRBD1 TRBJ2-7 TRBV6-1 CASSDADRVRYEQYF TGTGCCAGCAGCGACGCGGACAGGGTCCGCTACGAGCAGTACTTC